A single sample is the source of the 31 T cell receptor beta chains below, sequenced in a study of blood T cell repertoires in COVID-19. Here immunoSEQ multiplex PCR was the method, and the copy in TCRdb shows in-frame clones only, minus some. This sample has approximately 70,000 clones; around 93% occur once, and the top ten carry around 4.9%. The specimen was peripheral blood. The source is a woman aged 55-69 years with active COVID-19.

V usage is TRBV2 and J usage is TRBJ2-7, with D hard to call. The CDR3 is made up of 14 amino acids. Germline V gene sequence: CDR1 SNHLY, CDR2 FYNNEI. The V and J ends lost 5 bases and 6 bases respectively, with 17 bases between them. The CDR3 is CASSPILGRGEQYF. The CDR3 nucleotides are TGTGCCAGCAGTCCCATTTTGGGTAGAGGCGAGCAGTACTTC.

Only a few counts were recorded for this clone. The chain couples TRBV6-6 to TRBJ2-1; 7 bases map to TRBD2. From germline, CDR1 is MNHNY and CDR2 SVGAGI (reference sequence). V was pared by 0 bases and J by 9 bases, with 8 bases of the junction left unmatched. This CDR3 has 15 residues. The CDR3 bases are TGTGCCAGCAGTTACTCGGGCATACTAGCGCCTGAGCAGTTCTTC. It is translated as CASSYSGILAPEQFF.

The rearrangement uses TRBV5-1 and TRBJ2-5, with 7 bases lining up with TRBD1. The germline V gene has CDR1 SGHRS and CDR2 YFSETQ. V was pared by 4 bases and J by 2 bases, with 5 bases of the junction left unmatched. CDR3 length equals 14 residues. CDR3 region: CASSPGTAQETQYF. CDR3 nucleotide sequence: TGCGCCAGCAGCCCGGGGACAGCTCAAGAGACCCAGTACTTC.

The chain couples TRBV7-8 to TRBJ1-6, with D perhaps TRBD1 (6 bases). This CDR3 contains 21 residues. In germline, CDR1 is SGHVS, CDR2 FQNEAQ. V was clipped by 4 bases and J by 9 bases, with 34 bases between them. The CDR3 region is CASSSSGGWQGRGDRASPLHF. Written as DNA, the CDR3 is TGTGCCAGCAGCTCTAGCGGGGGGTGGCAGGGGCGAGGGGATAGGGCTTCACCCCTCCACTTT.

The chain is built from TRBV5-1 and TRBJ2-7; 7 bases are a match to TRBD1. CDR1 and CDR2 from the germline V gene are SGHRS and YFSETQ. The CDR3 totals 16 residues. The junction had 15 bases not matched to a gene; V was cut back by 4 bases and J by 5 bases. CDR3 loop: CASSLLQQGVSHEQYF. CDR3 sequence (DNA): TGCGCCAGCAGCCTGTTACAGCAGGGGGTATCGCACGAGCAGTACTTC.

The chain uses TRBV6-2 or TRBV6-3 and TRBJ1-5; TRBD1 matches 9 bases. Unmatched junction bases numbered 9, after V lost 4 bases and J lost 8 bases. There are 15 residues in the CDR3. Germline V lookup: CDR1 MNHEY, CDR2 SVGEGT. The CDR3: CASSSPGTGNEPQHF. Here the CDR3 DNA reads TGTGCCAGCAGTTCCCCCGGGACAGGGAATGAGCCCCAGCATTTT.

The J gene is TRBJ2-5, the V gene TRBV7-9; D not certain. Germline CDR1 SEHNR, CDR2 FQNEAQ (reference sequence). V was cut by 3 bases and J by 5 bases, with 10 bases left in between. This CDR3 is built from 13 residues. CDR3 DNA sequence: TGTGCCAGCAGCTTCCCGTCCGGGGAGACCCAGTACTTC. Protein sequence: CASSFPSGETQYF.

The chain carries TRBV5-5 and TRBJ2-7, with 9 positions matching TRBD1. CDR1 is SGHKS and CDR2 is YYEKEE in the germline V gene (reference sequence). J gave up 2 bases and V 5 bases, and 2 bases lay outside the gene matches. The CDR3 covers 13 residues. CDR3 DNA: TGTGCCAGCAGTAGACAGGGGGCCTACGAGCAGTACTTC. Translating gives CASSRQGAYEQYF.

This chain links TRBV27 with TRBJ2-5; D gene ambiguous. Trimming took 3 bases from V and 4 from J, leaving 6 bases between them. This CDR3 has 12 amino acids. CDR1 is MNHEY and CDR2 is SMNVEV in the germline V gene (reference sequence). The CDR3 bases are TGTGCCAGCAGTTTTCCCTCAGAGACCCAGTACTTC. Translating gives CASSFPSETQYF.

The chain carries TRBV6-4 and TRBJ2-2; D perhaps matches TRBD1 (6 bases). The CDR3 has 15 amino acids. The V gene lost 7 bases and the J gene lost 1 base, with 13 bases spanning the gap. The germline gives CDR1 MRHNA, CDR2 SNTAGT. CDR3 sequence: CASKAGAQNTGELFF. The CDR3 nucleotides are TGTGCCAGCAAGGCAGGGGCCCAGAACACCGGGGAGCTGTTTTTT.

The chain employs TRBV6-5 and TRBJ2-1; 9 bases agree with TRBD2. The CDR3 extends over 15 amino acids. In germline, CDR1 is MNHEY, CDR2 SVGAGI. The junction had 7 bases not matched to a gene; V was cut back by 10 bases and J by 0 bases. CDR3 coding DNA: TGTGCCACCTCTAGCGGGATAAGCTCCTACAATGAGCAGTTCTTC. As protein: CATSSGISSYNEQFF.

The chain is built from TRBV20-1 and TRBJ2-5; D is ambiguous. Germline CDR1 and CDR2: DFQATT and SNEGSKA (reference sequence). V was cut by 3 bases and J by 4 bases, with 9 bases left in between. The CDR3 is 12 residues long. In DNA form, the CDR3 reads TGCAGTGCTAGTAGGCAGCGAGAGACCCAGTACTTC. Its protein is CSASRQRETQYF.

V is TRBV19 and J is TRBJ1-1, with D possibly being TRBD1 (6 bases). Germline CDR1 is LNHDA and CDR2 is SQIVND (reference sequence). The CDR3 loop spans 15 amino acids. Trimming removed 1 base from V and 2 bases from J, with 11 bases in between. The CDR3, as DNA: TGTGCCAGTAGTATAGGGGGGACAAGCAACACTGAAGCTTTCTTT. Translated: CASSIGGTSNTEAFF.

This chain joins TRBV5-4 and TRBJ1-2; 8 bases are shared with TRBD1. The CDR3 spans 16 residues. Trimming took 4 bases from V and 4 from J; bases not matched to a gene: 12. The V gene's germline CDR1 is SGHNT and CDR2 YYREEE (reference sequence). The CDR3 DNA sequence: TGTGCCAGCAGCGCCGAGCCGGGACAGGCTCTCTATGGCTACACCTTC. This translates into CASSAEPGQALYGYTF.

The chain has TRBV3-1 (or the pseudogene TRBV3-2) and TRBJ1-4; D unclear. Looked up from germline, CDR1 is LGHDT and CDR2 is YNNKEL (reference sequence). The CDR3 contains 13 residues. V lost 0 bases and J lost 5, with 4 bases in between. As DNA, the CDR3 is TGTGCCAGCAGCCAAGATCCAAATGAAAAACTGTTTTTT. Translation: CASSQDPNEKLFF.

V gene TRBV2 combines with J gene TRBJ2-3, with D perhaps TRBD1 (5 bases). V lost 8 bases to trimming and J lost 8 bases, with 14 bases between them. CDR1 and CDR2 from the germline V gene are SNHLY and FYNNEI. The CDR3 sequence is 12 residues long. The CDR3 region is CASLRSGLTQYF. The CDR3 DNA sequence: TGTGCCAGCTTACGCTCAGGGCTTACGCAGTATTTT.

V is TRBV6-5 and J is TRBJ2-2; 7 positions agree with TRBD2. V dropped 6 bases and J dropped 4; count of bases not matched to a gene: 5. CDR3 length: 14 residues. Germline lookup yields CDR1 MNHEY and CDR2 SVGAGI. The DNA for the CDR3 is TGTGCCAGCAGCCCCACTAGCGTCACCGGGGAGCTGTTTTTT. This codes for CASSPTSVTGELFF.

The chain couples TRBV11-2 to TRBJ2-5, with 11 bases matching TRBD2. CDR1 is SGHAT and CDR2 is FQNNGV in the germline V gene. The trim removed 1 base at V and 4 bases at J, leaving 11 bases unmatched. The CDR3 spans 18 residues. CDR3 sequence: CASSLGVAGGPMGETQYF. The CDR3 DNA is TGTGCCAGCAGCTTAGGGGTAGCGGGAGGGCCCATGGGAGAGACCCAGTACTTC. Full variable domain (rest looked up from reference TRBV11-2 and TRBJ2-5): EAGVAQSPRYKIIEKRQSVAFWCNPISGHATLYWYQQILGQGPKLLIQFQNNGVVDDSQLPKDRFSAERLKGVDSTLKIQPAKLEDSAVYLCASSLGVAGGPMGETQYFGPGTRLLVL.

The chain is built from TRBV28 and TRBJ2-1; 11 bases map to TRBD2. Looked up from germline, CDR1 is MDHEN and CDR2 is SYDVKM. V gave up 6 bases and J gave up 5 bases; unmatched junction bases: 3. The CDR3 runs to 14 residues. The CDR3 region is CASSTSGRNNEQFF. The DNA of the CDR3 is TGTGCCAGCAGCACTAGCGGGAGAAACAATGAGCAGTTCTTC.

The chain is built from TRBV11-2 and TRBJ2-4; 8 nucleotides align to TRBD1. The CDR3 runs 16 residues. The ends lost 2 bases at V and 5 bases at J; junction bases unmatched: 8. CDR1 SGHAT and CDR2 FQNNGV come from the germline V gene. In DNA form, the CDR3 reads TGTGCCAGCAGCTTACCACAAGCGACAGGGGAAAACATTCAGTACTTC. Amino acids: CASSLPQATGENIQYF. Combining the CDR3 with reference TRBV11-2 and TRBJ2-4 gives the whole variable domain EAGVAQSPRYKIIEKRQSVAFWCNPISGHATLYWYQQILGQGPKLLIQFQNNGVVDDSQLPKDRFSAERLKGVDSTLKIQPAKLEDSAVYLCASSLPQATGENIQYFGAGTRLSVL.

CDR3 amino acids: CASSTSNREQYF. The DNA for the CDR3 is TGTGCCAGCTCGACTAGCAATCGCGAGCAGTACTTC. This chain joins TRBV18 and TRBJ2-7; 7 nucleotides agree with TRBD2. The CDR3 covers 12 residues. After removal of 6 bases from V and 6 bases from J, the junction contained 5 bases not matched to a gene. Germline CDR1 reads KGHSH; CDR2 reads LQKENI.

This sequence joins TRBV10-2 and TRBJ2-3; no definite D call. The CDR3 contains 14 residues. Germline V gene sequence: CDR1 WSHSY, CDR2 SAAADI. V was clipped by 7 bases and J by 0 bases, with 11 bases between them. The CDR3 DNA sequence: TGCGCCAGCAACCACCGAGGTAGCACAGATACGCAGTATTTT. Its protein product is CASNHRGSTDTQYF.

J is TRBJ2-2 and V is TRBV9; TRBD2 matches at 14 bases. The CDR3 spans 15 residues. CDR1 SGDLS and CDR2 YYNGEE come from the germline V gene. J lost 9 bases, V lost 3 bases, and 4 bases had no gene match. The CDR3 region has the DNA TGTGCCAGCAGCGCCGGACTAGCGGGAGGCCGGGAGCTGTTTTTT. Translated: CASSAGLAGGRELFF.

The rearrangement links TRBV24-1 to TRBJ2-2, with D possibly being TRBD2 (5 bases). Germline values: CDR1 KGHDR, CDR2 SFDVKD. The CDR3 totals 23 residues. The V end was cut by 12 bases, the J end by 2 bases, with 42 bases between. In DNA form, the CDR3 reads TGTGCCGGACCGACTACCACCCGGCCTCGGAAACCCAAAAAAGAACAAAACACCGGGGAGCTGTTTTTT. Amino acid sequence: CAGPTTTRPRKPKKEQNTGELFF.

The chain is built from TRBV15 and TRBJ2-5, with TRBD1 matching over 8 bases. V was clipped by 8 bases and J by 6 bases; unmatched bases: 5. Per the germline V gene, CDR1 is LNHNV and CDR2 is YYDKDF (reference sequence). The CDR3 is 12 residues long. The CDR3 loop is CATAGGQKTQYF. The CDR3 DNA reads TGTGCCACCGCAGGGGGCCAGAAGACCCAGTACTTC.

V usage is TRBV5-1 and J usage is TRBJ2-5; maybe TRBD2 (5 bases). This CDR3 is 14 amino acids long. V shed 0 bases and J shed 5 bases, with 11 bases lying between them. Germline CDR1 and CDR2: SGHRS and YFSETQ. CDR3 residues: CASSLGQSGETQYF. In DNA, the CDR3 is TGCGCCAGCAGCTTGGGGCAGTCGGGGGAGACCCAGTACTTC.

This chain links TRBV28 with TRBJ1-5; TRBD1 matches 8 bases. The CDR3 loop spans 15 amino acids. Germline loops: CDR1 MDHEN, CDR2 SYDVKM. V lost 5 bases and J lost 3; bases outside the gene matches: 6. CDR3 bases: TGTGCCAGCAGTACTGACAGGGGAGACAATCAGCCCCAGCATTTT. Protein: CASSTDRGDNQPQHF. Filled out from reference TRBV28 and TRBJ1-5, the complete variable domain reads DVKVTQSSRYLVKRTGEKVFLECVQDMDHENMFWYRQDPGLGLRLIYFSYDVKMKEKGDIPEGYSVSREKKERFSLILESASTNQTSMYLCASSTDRGDNQPQHFGDGTRLSIL.

The rearrangement uses TRBV25-1 and TRBJ2-1, with 8 bases aligning to TRBD1. CDR1 and CDR2 from the germline V gene are MGHDK and SYGVNS. There are 14 residues in the CDR3. Unmatched junction bases numbered 7, after V lost 5 bases and J lost 7 bases. The DNA for the CDR3 is TGTGCCAGCAGTCCCAGGGGGCGAGGAAATGAGCAGTTCTTC. Translated, it gives CASSPRGRGNEQFF.

The chain has TRBV18 and TRBJ1-6; TRBD1 agrees at 7 bases. The CDR3 is made up of 16 amino acids. CDR1 and CDR2 from the germline V gene are KGHSH and LQKENI. V lost 5 bases, J lost 7 bases, and 11 bases stayed unmatched. This chain's CDR3 is CASSSQGNQQNSPLHF. As DNA, the CDR3 is TGTGCCAGCTCATCACAGGGGAACCAGCAAAATTCACCCCTCCACTTT.

The CDR3 DNA sequence: TGCGCCAGCAGCTTGGCCGAGGGCGGGGAGACCCAGTACTTC. Encoded protein: CASSLAEGGETQYF. The chain combines TRBV5-1 with TRBJ2-5; TRBD2 is a possible D gene (5 bases). The CDR3 spans 14 residues. CDR1 and CDR2 from the germline V gene are SGHRS and YFSETQ. V lost 0 bases and J 5 bases, leaving 11 bases between the germline ends. Using reference TRBV5-1 and TRBJ2-5 for the parts outside the CDR3, the full variable domain is KAGVTQTPRYLIKTRGQQVTLSCSPISGHRSVSWYQQTPGQGLQFLFEYFSETQRNKGNFPGRFSGRQFSNSRSEMNVSTLELGDSALYLCASSLAEGGETQYFGPGTRLLVL.

CDR3 DNA: TGTGCCAGCAGCCGACTCCTCGAGGGCTATGGCTACACCTTC. Translating it yields CASSRLLEGYGYTF. This sequence joins TRBV7-8 and TRBJ1-2; D remains ambiguous. Trimming removed 5 bases from V and 4 bases from J, with 14 bases in between. CDR1 is SGHVS and CDR2 is FQNEAQ in the germline V gene. The CDR3 contains 14 residues.